The 27 T cell receptor beta chains below were found in one sample sequenced in a study of T cell repertoires in cytomegalovirus infection. TCRdb analysed the reads with MiXCR anew, one entry per CDR3 protein. The table shows some 280,000 distinct CDR3 sequences, with roughly an eighth occurring only once. Sequencing used PBMCs. All receptors come from a human donor in good health (CMV status not recorded). Some clones in this sample may be carry-over from other donors' samples.

The chain employs TRBV7-4 and TRBJ2-2; perhaps D is TRBD1 or TRBD2 (5 bases each). The V end was cut by 2 bases, the J end by 0 bases, with 7 bases between. The CDR3 sequence is 15 residues long. Germline-derived CDR1 and CDR2 are SGHVT and SQSDAQ. CDR3 bases: TGTGCCAGCAGCTTAAGGGACGCGAACACCGGGGAGCTGTTTTTT. Its translation: CASSLRDANTGELFF.

Many counts were recorded for this clonotype. V is TRBV19 and J is TRBJ2-5, with 8 nucleotides matching TRBD1. J gave up 2 bases and V 5 bases, and 7 bases lay outside the gene matches. Germline CDR1 LNHDA, CDR2 SQIVND (reference sequence). This CDR3 region has 15 residues. Written as DNA, the CDR3 is TGTGCCAGTAGTGGTGACAGGGGAATTCAAGAGACCCAGTACTTC. Amino acid sequence: CASSGDRGIQETQYF.

This clonotype was counted many times. The chain combines TRBV7-2 with TRBJ2-6, with D possibly TRBD1 on 6 matching bases. Trimming pared 0 bases from V and 1 base from J, leaving 13 bases between. The CDR3 totals 18 residues. From germline, CDR1 is SGHTA and CDR2 FQGNSA. In nucleotides, the CDR3 is TGTGCCAGCAGCTTAGCCAGGGGCGCAGGGTCTGGGGCCAACGTCCTGACTTTC. Its translation is CASSLARGAGSGANVLTF. The full variable domain, with the rest looked up from reference TRBV7-2 and TRBJ2-6, is GAGVSQSPSNKVTEKGKDVELRCDPISGHTALYWYRQSLGQGLEFLIYFQGNSAPDKSGLPSDRFSAERTGGSVSTLTIQRTQQEDSAVYLCASSLARGAGSGANVLTFGAGSRLTVL.

This chain uses TRBV2 with TRBJ2-5; TRBD1 matches 8 bases. CDR3 length equals 13 residues. Trimming cost V 6 bases and J 3 bases; bases outside gene matches: 3. Germline-derived CDR1 and CDR2 are SNHLY and FYNNEI. The CDR3 region is CASRMDREETQYF. The CDR3, as DNA: TGTGCCAGCAGAATGGACAGGGAAGAGACCCAGTACTTC.

This clonotype was counted at least ten times. The rearrangement links TRBV7-2 to TRBJ2-2; TRBD1 is a possible D gene (6 bases). Trimming took 6 bases from V and 10 from J, leaving 24 bases between them. Germline V lookup: CDR1 SGHTA, CDR2 FQGNSA. CDR3 length: 16 residues. CDR3 region: CASSPRWGRPYLELFF. The DNA for the CDR3 is TGTGCCAGCAGTCCCCGGTGGGGGCGCCCCTATTTGGAGCTGTTTTTT.

This clonotype was found a few times. This sequence joins TRBV7-6 and TRBJ2-2; 8 bases are a match to TRBD1. CDR1 is SGHVS, CDR2 FNYEAQ, per germline. CDR3 length equals 17 residues. J was trimmed by 3 bases and V by 5 bases; bases with no gene match: 11. The CDR3 coding sequence is TGTGCCAGCAGCGCAGGGCCAGGGGGCAGGGACACCGGGGAGCTGTTTTTT. It translates to CASSAGPGGRDTGELFF.

Written as DNA, the CDR3 is TGCAGTGCTAGAGAAGAAGGTCGGGGTGAGCAGTTCTTC. Amino acid sequence: CSAREEGRGEQFF. This sequence joins TRBV20-1 and TRBJ2-1; possible D gene TRBD2, 5 bases. Germline V lookup: CDR1 DFQATT, CDR2 SNEGSKA (reference sequence). Between the trimmed V and J ends, which lost 0 bases and 9 bases, there was a span of 12 bases. The CDR3 length is 13 residues.

Notes on this clonotype: This sequence may be a read error, since a much larger clone differs from it by one base. The chain is built from TRBV7-2 and TRBJ2-1, with D tentatively TRBD2 (5 bases). The V end lost 2 bases, the J end lost 12 bases, and 11 bases lay between the germline ends. In germline, CDR1 is SGHTA, CDR2 FQGNSA. The CDR3 loop spans 12 amino acids. CDR3 residues: CASSLSDAGQFF. CDR3 DNA sequence: TGTGCCAGCAGCTTATCTGACGCGGGGCAGTTCTTC.

The rearrangement joins TRBV27 to TRBJ2-3; 7 positions match TRBD2. J gave up 2 bases and V 7 bases, and 9 bases lay outside the gene matches. Germline assignment: CDR1 MNHEY and CDR2 SMNVEV (reference sequence). The CDR3 extends over 15 amino acids. The CDR3 protein is CASTWLAENTDTQYF. CDR3 coding DNA: TGTGCCAGCACCTGGCTAGCGGAGAACACAGATACGCAGTATTTT.

The chain carries TRBV7-6 and TRBJ2-3; 12 bases line up with TRBD2. This CDR3 comprises 17 residues. Germline V gene data show CDR1 as SGHVS and CDR2 as FNYEAQ. Germline trimming cut 4 bases from V and 2 bases from J; bases unmatched to any gene: 7. The CDR3 here is CASSSLAGGLITDTQYF. CDR3 DNA: TGTGCCAGCAGCTCCCTAGCGGGGGGGCTTATCACAGATACGCAGTATTTT.

In its sample, this clonotype was seen once. The J gene is TRBJ1-5, the V gene TRBV12-3 or TRBV12-4; D is unclear. The V end lost 6 bases, the J end lost 3 bases, and 6 bases lay between the germline ends. The CDR3 consists of 12 residues. The CDR3 here is CASRVLNQPQHF. The CDR3 bases are TGTGCCAGCAGGGTCCTCAATCAGCCCCAGCATTTT.

This clonotype was counted a few times. CDR3 in amino acids: CASSIAGGPDTEAFF. In nucleotides, the CDR3 is TGTGCCAGTAGTATAGCCGGTGGGCCGGACACTGAAGCTTTCTTT. V and J are TRBV19 and TRBJ1-1; no clear D. The CDR3 has 15 residues. Trimming removed 1 base at V and 3 bases at J, with 12 bases between. Germline V gene sequence: CDR1 LNHDA, CDR2 SQIVND (reference sequence).

This clonotype occurred many times. The chain employs TRBV6-2 or TRBV6-3 and TRBJ2-7, with D possibly called TRBD1 or TRBD2 (5 bases each). Deletions cut 7 bases from V and 4 bases from J, with 8 bases between. The CDR3 extends over 11 amino acids. Germline V gene sequence: CDR1 MNHEY, CDR2 SVGEGT. The DNA for the CDR3 is TGTGCCAGCACGAGGGGTTACGAGCAGTACTTC. Encoded protein: CASTRGYEQYF.

This clonotype was picked up a small number of times. The rearrangement uses TRBV29-1 and TRBJ2-5; 10 bases line up with TRBD1. The CDR3 sequence is 15 residues long. After removal of 1 base from V and 3 bases from J, the junction contained 5 bases not matched to a gene. Germline V gene lookup returns CDR1 SQVTM and CDR2 ANQGSEA. CDR3 protein: CSVEGTGGTEETQYF. CDR3 in DNA: TGCAGCGTTGAAGGGACAGGGGGAACTGAAGAGACCCAGTACTTC.

A few counts support this clonotype. This sequence joins TRBV20-1 and TRBJ2-5, with D perhaps matching TRBD2 (6 bases). V gave up 3 bases and J gave up 4 bases, with 9 bases separating them. The CDR3 runs to 12 residues. CDR1 and CDR2 from the germline V gene are DFQATT and SNEGSKA (reference sequence). CDR3 loop: CSARTGAETQYF. The CDR3 nucleotides are TGCAGTGCTAGGACGGGAGCAGAGACCCAGTACTTC.

The sample holds a few counts of this clonotype. The gene calls are TRBV4-3 and TRBJ2-1; D may be TRBD2 (5 bases). Germline V CDR1 and CDR2: LGHNA, YSLEER. The CDR3 consists of 15 residues. V lost 3 bases, J lost 9 bases, and 18 bases lay in between. The CDR3 nucleotides are TGCGCCAGCAGCCAGTCATCTCGGGGAGTTGGTGAGCAGTTCTTC. This translates into CASSQSSRGVGEQFF.

This clonotype was detected ten times or more. The J gene is TRBJ1-5, the V gene TRBV7-2; the D gene is possibly TRBD1 (6 bases). Germline loops: CDR1 SGHTA, CDR2 FQGNSA. V lost 5 bases to trimming and J lost 7 bases, with 15 bases between them. The CDR3 loop spans 14 amino acids. The chain's CDR3 is CASSERGGGQPQHF. The CDR3 nucleotides are TGTGCCAGCAGCGAGAGGGGGGGGGGCCAGCCCCAGCATTTT. Filled out from reference TRBV7-2 and TRBJ1-5, the complete variable domain reads GAGVSQSPSNKVTEKGKDVELRCDPISGHTALYWYRQSLGQGLEFLIYFQGNSAPDKSGLPSDRFSAERTGGSVSTLTIQRTQQEDSAVYLCASSERGGGQPQHFGDGTRLSIL.

This clonotype was counted a few times. J is TRBJ2-5 and V is TRBV7-9; 7 bases map to TRBD1. V lost 10 bases and J lost 1; bases outside the gene matches: 3. Germline-derived CDR1 and CDR2 are SEHNR and FQNEAQ (reference sequence). The length of the CDR3 is 12 residues. The chain's CDR3 is CATGTAQETQYF. CDR3 coding DNA: TGTGCCACGGGGACAGCCCAAGAGACCCAGTACTTC.

In its sample, this clonotype was seen a few times. The gene calls are TRBV6-2 or TRBV6-3 and TRBJ2-7, with 12 bases identical to TRBD2. Germline CDR1 reads MNHEY; CDR2 reads SVGEGT. Trimming at V came to 5 bases and at J to 7 bases, leaving 9 bases not matched to a gene. CDR3 length: 15 residues. The CDR3 here is CASSQPLAGGREQYF. For the CDR3, the DNA is TGTGCCAGCAGTCAACCTCTAGCGGGAGGGAGAGAGCAGTACTTC.

This clonotype showed up many times. The rearrangement links TRBV28 to TRBJ2-4; D call uncertain. The CDR3 is 15 residues long. Germline V CDR1 and CDR2: MDHEN, SYDVKM. Trimming shortened V by 5 bases and J by 0 bases, and 11 bases separated the two germline ends. In DNA form, the CDR3 reads TGTGCCAGCAGTCCCCCCCTACCAGCCAAAAACATTCAGTACTTC. Translation: CASSPPLPAKNIQYF.

This clonotype was counted at least ten times. The J gene is TRBJ1-1, the V gene TRBV5-1; 8 nucleotides align to TRBD1. V was clipped by 4 bases and J by 6 bases; unmatched bases: 11. The CDR3 spans 15 residues. The germline V gene has CDR1 SGHRS and CDR2 YFSETQ. The CDR3 region is CASSLMGQAAAEAFF. In DNA form, the CDR3 reads TGCGCCAGCAGCCTAATGGGACAGGCAGCCGCTGAAGCTTTCTTT. Filled out from reference TRBV5-1 and TRBJ1-1, the complete variable domain reads KAGVTQTPRYLIKTRGQQVTLSCSPISGHRSVSWYQQTPGQGLQFLFEYFSETQRNKGNFPGRFSGRQFSNSRSEMNVSTLELGDSALYLCASSLMGQAAAEAFFGQGTRLTVV.

CDR3 amino acids: CASSFTGEEQPQHF. The DNA of the CDR3 is TGTGCCAGCAGTTTTACGGGAGAGGAGCAGCCCCAGCATTTT. The chain carries TRBV12-3 or TRBV12-4 and TRBJ1-5; D is undetermined. Between the trimmed V and J ends, which lost 3 bases and 7 bases, there was a span of 13 bases. This CDR3 is built from 14 residues.

This clonotype was seen many times. The DNA for the CDR3 is TGTGCCAGCAGCTGGACTAGCGGGAGTGTTTACGAGCAGTACTTC. As protein: CASSWTSGSVYEQYF. This chain uses TRBV7-2 with TRBJ2-7, with 13 positions matching TRBD2. Trimming at V came to 4 bases and at J to 4 bases, leaving 4 bases not matched to a gene. Germline CDR1 SGHTA, CDR2 FQGNSA. This CDR3 is 15 amino acids long. The full variable domain, with the rest looked up from reference TRBV7-2 and TRBJ2-7, is GAGVSQSPSNKVTEKGKDVELRCDPISGHTALYWYRQSLGQGLEFLIYFQGNSAPDKSGLPSDRFSAERTGGSVSTLTIQRTQQEDSAVYLCASSWTSGSVYEQYFGPGTRLTVT.

This CDR3 reads CSYRGLSTDTQYF. The CDR3 region has the DNA TGCAGCTACAGGGGGTTGAGCACAGATACGCAGTATTTT. V usage is TRBV29-1 and J usage is TRBJ2-3, with TRBD1 matching over 8 bases. CDR3 length equals 13 residues. Germline assignment: CDR1 SQVTM and CDR2 ANQGSEA. The V segment lost 8 bases and the J segment 0 bases; nucleotides outside the gene matches: 4.

The chain carries TRBV20-1 and TRBJ2-1; no reliable D call. V was clipped by 3 bases and J by 0 bases, with 9 bases between them. CDR3 length equals 14 residues. The V gene's germline CDR1 is DFQATT and CDR2 SNEGSKA (reference sequence). The CDR3 nucleotides read TGCAGTGCTAGGTTTGGCGTCTCCTACAATGAGCAGTTCTTC. This gives the protein CSARFGVSYNEQFF.

In its sample, this clonotype was seen a few times. The V gene is TRBV2, the J gene TRBJ2-7; D unresolved. The germline gives CDR1 SNHLY, CDR2 FYNNEI. This CDR3 region has 15 residues. Trimming took 2 bases from V and 4 from J, leaving 15 bases between them. CDR3 sequence: CASSETYQASYEQYF. CDR3 in DNA: TGTGCCAGCAGTGAAACTTACCAAGCCTCGTACGAGCAGTACTTC.

The sample holds many counts of this clonotype. This chain connects TRBV6-2 or TRBV6-3 to TRBJ2-1, with D perhaps being TRBD1 or TRBD2 (5 bases each). V dropped 5 bases and J dropped 4 bases, with 15 bases sitting between them. Germline CDR1 MNHEY, CDR2 SVGEGT. The CDR3 is made up of 15 amino acids. The chain's CDR3 is CASSVRDPLYNEQFF. CDR3 bases: TGTGCCAGCAGTGTCCGGGACCCGTTATACAATGAGCAGTTCTTC.